The T cell receptor (beta chain) under discussion was sequenced for a study of human T cells and chemical hapten exposure. Study background: Alopecia areata, totalis or universalis was found in mostly female patients.

This CDR3 is 16 amino acids long. Trimming removed 1 base from V and 4 bases from J; junction bases left unmatched: 7. Germline CDR1 and CDR2: SGHNT and YYREEE (reference sequence). TCRdb passed the RACE reads through MiXCR, listing each CDR3 protein once. Of tens of thousands of distinct CDR3 sequences detected, approximately 11% appear once; the ten largest clones hold about 5%. The time point was: pre-sensitization, week 0. Treatment meaning: therapeutic diphenylcyclopropenone sensitization with weekly scalp DPC. The study enrolled 18 to 70-year-old alopecia patients suitable for DPC. The authors' total RNA extraction used unfractionated whole blood.

The chain joins TRBV5-4 to TRBJ2-2; 7 nucleotides align to TRBD2. The TCR comes from a woman in her forties or fifties with alopecia areata. Some clones in this sample may be carry-over from other donors' samples. The sample consisted of whole blood, taken in connection with sensitization to the hapten diphenylcyclopropenone (DPC). The CDR3: CASSLYGGRTTGELFF. CDR3 coding DNA: TGTGCCAGCAGCTTGTACGGCGGGAGAACCACCGGGGAGCTGTTTTTT.